A selection of T cell receptor beta chains follows, all from one sample in a study of blood T cell repertoires in COVID-19. Sequenced by immunoSEQ multiplex PCR; TCRdb stores in-frame clones only, minus some. The sample lists roughly 100,000 clones, approximately 84% seen once, with under 15% in the top ten. Sequences were obtained from peripheral blood. Every receptor here comes from a human donor in a cohort sampled during active or convalescent COVID-19. CDR3s leave out the opening cysteine and the closing phenylalanine or tryptophan. The D gene is left open where the match is weak.

V	D	CDR3
TRBV11-3	.	ASSLGGAGHTEAF
TRBV7-2	.	ASSLRIAANEQF
TRBV5-1	TRBD1	ASSFGDRGDEQY
TRBV5-1	TRBD1	ASSSQPGGYEQY
TRBV4-2	.	ASSLRGSMNTEAF
TRBV10-3	.	AISEQAGNYGYT
TRBV3-1/TRBV3-2	.	ASSQLSTGLSSGANVLT
TRBV11-2	TRBD2	ASSFGGVQETQY
TRBV6-4	TRBD1	ASSPGQGNNEQY
TRBV7-2	TRBD1	ASSLSGTGSTEAF
TRBV5-5	.	ASSSDRDGNTIY
TRBV11-2	TRBD1	ASSLTGGFQPQH
TRBV4-3	TRBD1	ASSQDRGLNEQF
TRBV9	TRBD2	ASSPRREGETQY
TRBV3-1/TRBV3-2	TRBD1	ASSQVRDSLYGYT
TRBV19	.	ASSIINRVSTDTQY
TRBV5-8	TRBD1	ASSLDRGRRYNSPLH
TRBV7-8	.	ASSPNLMTVMNTEAF
TRBV30	TRBD1	AWSSGTGVYEQY
TRBV3-1/TRBV3-2	.	ASSQARIRRASGGGQNTEAF
TRBV4-2	.	ASSQGVTQPQH
TRBV11-3	.	ASSLVAAYNSPLH
TRBV12-5	TRBD1	ASGNPLRGPQETQY
TRBV2	TRBD1	ASRLTGGTEAF
TRBV9	.	ASSVQGHQPQH
TRBV13	.	ASSLGGSFNYGYT
TRBV19	.	ASSDRDKGKNEKLF
TRBV5-1	.	ASSLGVSGSSYNEQF
TRBV2	TRBD2	ASSTRGGHTGELF
TRBV28	.	ASMVRDREKLF
TRBV27	.	ASSLQGWQQPQH
TRBV7-8	TRBD1	ASSLWRGTGGTNYGYT
TRBV4-1	.	ASSLRLAGANYGYT
TRBV30	TRBD1	AWSPTGPYEQY
TRBV18	.	ASSNGEGTEAF
TRBV29-1	.	SVETPSGKLF
TRBV10-3	TRBD2	AISEGTSGFETQY
TRBV30	.	AWSQGPSTDTQY
TRBV18	.	ASSPRPVSANEKLF
TRBV24-1	TRBD2	ATGLADPNEQF
TRBV6-5	.	ASRDTGEAKEKLF
TRBV29-1	TRBD1	SVATGGYGYT
TRBV3-1/TRBV3-2	.	ASSQGAGAGNQPQH
TRBV19	.	ASSILGAADTQY
TRBV6-5	.	ASSYFIPNTGELF
TRBV24-1	TRBD2	ATSDFKGQTSGLYNEQF
TRBV28	.	ASSLAGDPDSNQPQH
TRBV9	TRBD1	ASSDGQDTDTQY
TRBV3-1/TRBV3-2	.	ASSRGRDNQPQH
TRBV10-3	.	AISPRSQNEQF
TRBV5-5	TRBD1	ASSLRDRDNEQF